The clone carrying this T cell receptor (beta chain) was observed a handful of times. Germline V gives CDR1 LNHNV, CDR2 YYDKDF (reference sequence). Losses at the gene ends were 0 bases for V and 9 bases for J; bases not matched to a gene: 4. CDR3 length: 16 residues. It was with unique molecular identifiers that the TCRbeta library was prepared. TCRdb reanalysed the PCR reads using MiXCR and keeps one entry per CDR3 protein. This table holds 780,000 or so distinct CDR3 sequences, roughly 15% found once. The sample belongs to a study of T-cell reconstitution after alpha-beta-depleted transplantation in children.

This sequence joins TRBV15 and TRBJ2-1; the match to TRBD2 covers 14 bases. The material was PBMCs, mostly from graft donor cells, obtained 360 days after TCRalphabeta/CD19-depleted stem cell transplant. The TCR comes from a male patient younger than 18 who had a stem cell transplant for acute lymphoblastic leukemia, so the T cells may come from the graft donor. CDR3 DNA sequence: TGTGCCACCAGCAGAGAGGGACTAGCGGGAGATAGTGAGCAGTTCTTC. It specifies CATSREGLAGDSEQFF.